One sample yielded the 32 T cell receptor beta chains listed below, sequenced in a study of shared T cell receptors in the human thymus. Measured with immunoSEQ multiplex PCR; TCRdb has only the in-frame clones, and not every one. This table has 700,000 or so clones, approximately 85% appearing once. A further study also used this sample, focusing on human thymus T cells.

The sequencing sample was made of thymocytes. The receptors originated from a girl under two years old with a congenital heart defect.

This chain uses TRBV9 with TRBJ2-3; 10 nucleotides line up with TRBD2. CDR3 length: 16 amino acids. Germline loops: CDR1 SGDLS, CDR2 YYNGEE. Losses at the gene ends were 0 bases for V and 5 bases for J; bases not matched to a gene: 6. This CDR3 is CASSVGSGGPKDTQYF. The DNA of the CDR3 is TGTGCCAGCAGCGTAGGTAGCGGGGGGCCTAAAGATACGCAGTATTTT.

The genes are TRBV29-1 and TRBJ1-2; D remains unclear. This CDR3 has 15 amino acids. Germline V lookup: CDR1 SQVTM, CDR2 ANQGSEA. Trimming took 3 bases from V and 5 from J, leaving 19 bases between them. CDR3 loop: CSVEPLQFRGYGYTF. In nucleotides, the CDR3 is TGCAGCGTTGAGCCCCTACAGTTCCGGGGATATGGCTACACCTTC.

The V call is TRBV6-4, the J call TRBJ2-3; 9 bases match TRBD1. The CDR3 runs to 16 residues. CDR1 and CDR2 from the germline V gene are MRHNA and SNTAGT. The trim removed 5 bases at V and 2 bases at J, leaving 8 bases unmatched. Written as DNA, the CDR3 is TGTGCCAGCAGTACCGGACAGGGGACCACCACAGATACGCAGTATTTT. Residues: CASSTGQGTTTDTQYF.

CDR3 protein: CASSEGRAEQYF. The CDR3 DNA reads as TGTGCCAGCAGTGAAGGAAGAGCCGAGCAGTACTTC. The chain couples TRBV6-1 to TRBJ2-7; no reliable D call. The V gene's germline CDR1 is MNHNS and CDR2 SASEGT. The CDR3 is made up of 12 amino acids. Trimming left V 1 base short and J 6 bases short, with 7 bases between.

This chain links TRBV11-1 with TRBJ2-5; TRBD1 agrees at 8 bases. CDR3 length: 19 amino acids. With 1 base clipped from V and 0 bases from J, the junction kept 13 bases outside the gene matches. Per the germline V gene, CDR1 is SGHAT and CDR2 is FQDESV (reference sequence). The CDR3 here is CASSLVWPPGQEYQETQYF. The CDR3 nucleotides are TGTGCCAGCAGCTTAGTATGGCCGCCGGGACAGGAATACCAAGAGACCCAGTACTTC.

The V call is TRBV12-5, the J call TRBJ2-2, with 9 bases lining up with TRBD2. From germline, CDR1 is LGHNT and CDR2 FRNRAP. Trimming at V came to 0 bases and at J to 3 bases, leaving 8 bases not matched to a gene. This CDR3 has 18 amino acids. The CDR3 DNA sequence: TGTGCTAGTGGTTTGGTACGCGGGGGGGCTTCGTACACCGGGGAGCTGTTTTTT. This translates into CASGLVRGGASYTGELFF.

This clone was found once. The chain combines TRBV5-4 with TRBJ1-6, with a weak D call TRBD1 (6 bases). This CDR3 is 18 amino acids long. The germline V gene encodes CDR1 SGHNT and CDR2 YYREEE (reference sequence). The germline V and J ends were trimmed by 0 bases and 2 bases, with 15 bases remaining between them. CDR3 in amino acids: CASSLVFRGFTYNSPLHF. The CDR3 nucleotides read TGTGCCAGCAGCTTGGTCTTTAGGGGGTTCACCTATAATTCACCCCTCCACTTT.

This clone was observed a few times. This chain links TRBV25-1 with TRBJ2-7; 11 bases are a match to TRBD1. The CDR3 is 15 amino acids. Germline V CDR1 and CDR2: MGHDK, SYGVNS. Unmatched junction bases numbered 3, after V lost 1 base and J lost 4 bases. The CDR3 DNA is TGTGCCAGCAGTGAATGCGGACAGGGGGCTTACGAGCAGTACTTC. This gives the protein CASSECGQGAYEQYF.

Comment on this clone: Other DNA sequences within the sample encode an identical CDR3. The chain recombines TRBV4-3 with TRBJ1-6; D unresolved. Germline CDR1 and CDR2: LGHNA and YSLEER. CDR3 size: 17 residues. With 3 bases removed from V and 7 bases from J, the gap between germline ends came to 19 bases. CDR3 DNA: TGCGCCAGCAGCCAGGATCGGGAAAGCGCATCCAATTCACCCCTCCACTTT. Amino acid sequence: CASSQDRESASNSPLHF.

CDR3 DNA: TGCACCAGCAGCCAAGAAGGAGAGCGGGGGGACCCCCGACTTTACAATGAGCAGTTCTTC. Protein product: CTSSQEGERGDPRLYNEQFF. V is TRBV1 and J is TRBJ2-1; the table calls TRBD2, which could not be checked here. TRBV1 is noted as a pseudogene. CDR3 length: 20 amino acids.

The chain joins TRBV5-1 to TRBJ1-2, with no clear D. The germline CDR1 and CDR2 sequences are SGHRS and YFSETQ. The CDR3 spans 13 residues. V lost 1 base to trimming and J lost 8 bases, with 12 bases between them. The CDR3 sequence is CASSLSGSSGYTF. CDR3 DNA: TGCGCCAGCAGCTTGTCGGGGAGTTCCGGCTACACCTTC.

The chain couples TRBV19 to TRBJ2-2, with 9 bases identical to TRBD1. Germline V gives CDR1 LNHDA, CDR2 SQIVND (reference sequence). Trimming took 5 bases from V and 4 from J; bases not matched to a gene: 11. The CDR3 spans 17 residues. CDR3 in DNA: TGTGCCAGTAGTGGGAGGCTACAGGGGGCGATCACCGGGGAGCTGTTTTTT. This sequence encodes CASSGRLQGAITGELFF.

This chain joins TRBV9 and TRBJ1-4, with 9 bases fitting TRBD1. This CDR3 is 17 amino acids long. CDR1 is SGDLS and CDR2 is YYNGEE in the germline V gene. V was pared by 4 bases and J by 6 bases, with 13 bases of the junction left unmatched. This CDR3 reads CASSSGTGKGPHEKLFF. The CDR3 coding sequence is TGTGCCAGCAGCTCAGGGACAGGGAAGGGGCCCCATGAAAAACTGTTTTTT.

This clone has just one count. The chain carries TRBV5-1 and TRBJ2-1; D call uncertain. CDR3 size: 12 residues. V gave up 1 base and J gave up 7 bases, with 6 bases separating them. Germline V gives CDR1 SGHRS, CDR2 YFSETQ. CDR3 residues: CASSLIPNEQFF. CDR3 bases: TGCGCCAGCAGCTTGATCCCTAATGAGCAGTTCTTC.

This chain uses TRBV30 with TRBJ2-7; weak D call: TRBD2 (6 bases). Between the trimmed V and J ends, which lost 0 bases and 3 bases, there was a span of 18 bases. The CDR3 loop spans 16 amino acids. CDR1 and CDR2 (germline): GTSNPN, SVGIG (reference sequence). The CDR3 nucleotides are TGTGCCTGGAGTGTAAGGAGGGGAGAAGACAGCTACGAGCAGTACTTC. As protein: CAWSVRRGEDSYEQYF.

V gene TRBV7-9 combines with J gene TRBJ2-3; the match to TRBD2 covers 12 bases. Germline CDR1 is SEHNR and CDR2 is FQNEAQ (reference sequence). CDR3 length: 17 residues. J gave up 0 bases and V 5 bases, and 6 bases lay outside the gene matches. The CDR3: CASSPRTSGVSTDTQYF. CDR3 nucleotide sequence: TGTGCCAGCAGCCCACGGACTAGCGGGGTTAGCACAGATACGCAGTATTTT.

This chain joins TRBV7-9 and TRBJ1-1; 10 positions match TRBD1. This CDR3 comprises 16 residues. The trim removed 1 base at V and 3 bases at J, leaving 5 bases unmatched. Germline V CDR1 and CDR2: SEHNR, FQNEAQ (reference sequence). The CDR3 here is CASSLVGQGVDTEAFF. In DNA form, the CDR3 reads TGTGCCAGCAGCTTAGTTGGACAGGGGGTTGACACTGAAGCTTTCTTT. Together with reference TRBV7-9 and TRBJ1-1, the CDR3 gives the full variable domain: DTGVSQNPRHKITKRGQNVTFRCDPISEHNRLYWYRQTLGQGPEFLTYFQNEAQLEKSRLLSDRFSAERPKGSFSTLEIQRTEQGDSAMYLCASSLVGQGVDTEAFFGQGTRLTVV.

The chain carries TRBV9 and TRBJ2-6; 11 bases map to TRBD1. The CDR3 loop spans 17 amino acids. Germline V gene sequence: CDR1 SGDLS, CDR2 YYNGEE. Trimming cost V 3 bases and J 0 bases; bases outside gene matches: 2. CDR3 sequence (DNA): TGTGCCAGCAGCGGGACAGGGGGCATCTCTGGGGCCAACGTCCTGACTTTC. Protein product: CASSGTGGISGANVLTF. Filled out from reference TRBV9 and TRBJ2-6, the complete variable domain reads DSGVTQTPKHLITATGQRVTLRCSPRSGDLSVYWYQQSLDQGLQFLIQYYNGEERAKGNILERFSAQQFPDLHSELNLSSLELGDSALYFCASSGTGGISGANVLTFGAGSRLTVL.

Turning to this clone: Other DNA sequences in this specimen translate into the identical CDR3. This chain joins TRBV10-3 and TRBJ2-7, with a tentative D call TRBD1 (6 bases). The CDR3 length is 11 residues. Looked up from germline, CDR1 is ENHRY and CDR2 is SYGVKD. V was shortened by 10 bases and J by 0 bases, with 7 bases between the two germline ends. The CDR3 DNA is TGTGCCACACAGGGCTCCTACGAGCAGTACTTC. It is translated as CATQGSYEQYF.

The gene calls are TRBV12-5 and TRBJ1-6; 8 positions match TRBD1. Looked up from germline, CDR1 is LGHNT and CDR2 is FRNRAP. V shed 3 bases, J shed 10 bases, and the junction held 8 bases outside the gene matches. The CDR3 spans 15 residues. The CDR3 DNA follows: TGTGCTAGTGGTTTTGGGACAGGATTGGGGTCACCCCTCCACTTT. Its translation: CASGFGTGLGSPLHF.

The chain couples TRBV6-1 to TRBJ1-3; no firm D call. The CDR3 is made up of 12 amino acids. Trimming removed 5 bases at V and 5 bases at J, with 7 bases between. Germline V gene data show CDR1 as MNHNS and CDR2 as SASEGT. The CDR3: CASSSNRNTIYF. Here the CDR3 DNA reads TGTGCCAGCAGTTCTAATAGAAACACCATATATTTT.

The chain is built from TRBV30 and TRBJ1-1; 8 bases are a match to TRBD1. V dropped 1 base and J dropped 3; count of bases not matched to a gene: 19. This CDR3 comprises 19 residues. Looked up from germline, CDR1 is GTSNPN and CDR2 is SVGIG (reference sequence). CDR3 DNA: TGTGCCTGGAGTGAAGAGGGGGGTTGGGGACAGGAAGGGGACACTGAAGCTTTCTTT. Residues: CAWSEEGGWGQEGDTEAFF. Drawing the rest from reference TRBV30 and TRBJ1-1, the complete variable domain is SQTIHQWPATLVQPVGSPLSLECTVEGTSNPNLYWYRQAAGRGLQLLFYSVGIGQISSEVPQNLSASRPQDRQFILSSKKLLLSDSGFYLCAWSEEGGWGQEGDTEAFFGQGTRLTVV.

This chain joins TRBV11-2 and TRBJ1-4; TRBD1 matches 9 bases. The CDR3 covers 19 residues. The trim removed 5 bases at V and 0 bases at J, leaving 13 bases unmatched. CDR1 is SGHAT and CDR2 is FQNNGV in the germline V gene. CDR3 amino acids: CASSPLLGTGPATNEKLFF. The CDR3 DNA sequence: TGTGCCAGCAGCCCCCTTTTGGGGACAGGGCCGGCAACTAATGAAAAACTGTTTTTT.

The J gene is TRBJ2-3, the V gene TRBV5-4; tentative D call: TRBD2 (5 bases). V was trimmed by 3 bases and J by 6 bases, leaving 17 bases between them. This CDR3 region has 15 residues. Germline V gene data show CDR1 as SGHNT and CDR2 as YYREEE (reference sequence). This CDR3 reads CASSYEAELVDTQYF. The DNA for the CDR3 is TGTGCCAGCAGCTACGAAGCGGAGTTAGTTGATACGCAGTATTTT.

The CDR3 region has the DNA TGTGCCAGCAGCAGGACCGGGACAGGGTTCAACGAGCAGTACTTC. Its protein is CASSRTGTGFNEQYF. This chain joins TRBV6-1 and TRBJ2-7; 9 nucleotides match TRBD1. Per the germline V gene, CDR1 is MNHNS and CDR2 is SASEGT. This CDR3 contains 15 residues. V was pared by 6 bases and J by 5 bases, with 11 bases of the junction left unmatched.

This clone was seen only a few times. The chain is built from TRBV27 and TRBJ2-1, with TRBD1 matching over 7 bases. Germline V gene data show CDR1 as MNHEY and CDR2 as SMNVEV (reference sequence). The CDR3 is made up of 14 amino acids. V lost 7 bases, J lost 4 bases, and 7 bases stayed unmatched. As DNA, the CDR3 is TGTGCCAGCAAAGGGACAGCCGCATACAATGAGCAGTTCTTC. Its translation is CASKGTAAYNEQFF.

The chain joins TRBV19 to TRBJ1-1; D not resolved. V lost 5 bases and J lost 4, with 5 bases in between. This CDR3 has 11 residues. From germline, CDR1 is LNHDA and CDR2 SQIVND (reference sequence). The CDR3 loop is CASSRPTEAFF. Written as DNA, the CDR3 is TGTGCCAGTAGTCGTCCCACTGAAGCTTTCTTT.

In its sample, this clone was seen a few times. V is TRBV29-1 and J is TRBJ2-7; TRBD1 might be the D (5 bases). V was cut by 5 bases and J by 5 bases, with 16 bases left in between. Per germline, CDR1 SQVTM and CDR2 ANQGSEA. The CDR3 extends over 13 amino acids. CDR3 in DNA: TGCAGCGTTTCGACAGAGGTTGGAAACGAGCAGTACTTC. It codes for CSVSTEVGNEQYF.

The rearrangement links TRBV5-6 to TRBJ2-7, with D perhaps matching TRBD2 (5 bases). The CDR3 totals 16 residues. Germline CDR1 SGHDT, CDR2 YYEEEE. The V and J ends lost 5 bases and 0 bases respectively, with 18 bases between them. CDR3 sequence (DNA): TGTGCCAGCAGGCAGAGCGGTTTTGTGAGCTCCTACGAGCAGTACTTC. Its protein product is CASRQSGFVSSYEQYF.

This clone was seen a few times. The chain links TRBV5-1 to TRBJ2-7; TRBD1 is a possible D gene (6 bases). The CDR3 contains 15 residues. The V gene's germline CDR1 is SGHRS and CDR2 YFSETQ. V lost 4 bases and J lost 0, with 14 bases in between. The CDR3 spells CASSLTGRLSYEQYF. The CDR3 nucleotides are TGCGCCAGCAGCCTTACAGGGCGCCTCTCCTACGAGCAGTACTTC.

V and J are TRBV27 and TRBJ2-7; weak D call: TRBD2 (5 bases). There are 15 residues in the CDR3. Germline values: CDR1 MNHEY, CDR2 SMNVEV (reference sequence). The V end was cut by 2 bases, the J end by 2 bases, with 13 bases between. CDR3 residues: CASSLRRETPYEQYF. The CDR3, as DNA: TGTGCCAGCAGTTTAAGACGGGAAACTCCCTACGAGCAGTACTTC.

This chain joins TRBV7-9 and TRBJ2-7; tentative D call: TRBD2 (6 bases). Germline loops: CDR1 SEHNR, CDR2 FQNEAQ (reference sequence). The CDR3 spans 14 residues. V gave up 0 bases and J gave up 3 bases, with 9 bases separating them. CDR3 sequence (DNA): TGTGCCAGCAGCTTAGCGCCGGGGGACTACGAGCAGTACTTC. Translation: CASSLAPGDYEQYF.